The entry below describes one T cell receptor beta chain. No antigen is known for it. V lost 3 bases, J lost 1 base, and 9 bases lay in between. This CDR3 region has 14 residues. Germline CDR1 reads SGHDT; CDR2 reads YYEEEE. Described treatment: roughly 10-day PBMC culture with coronavirus spike peptide pools or control peptides (ViraFEST assay). Gathered ahead of the COVID-19 pandemic (2011-2018) were the CD4+ T cells of the unexposed donor. The assay that was used to sequence DNA from cultured CD4+ T cells was the Oncomine TCR Beta short-read assay. TCRdb analysed the PCR reads with MiXCR anew, one entry per CDR3 protein. This sample has several thousand distinct CDR3 sequences, with 43% found just once. This record belongs to a study of vaccination and CD4 T cells after COVID-19.

Sequencing used CD4+ T cells from blood, cultured in vitro. The TCR comes from a human donor in good health. The chain recombines TRBV5-6 with TRBJ2-3; D call uncertain. CDR3 sequence: CASSSDQRTDTQYF. Written as DNA, the CDR3 is TGTGCCAGCAGCTCGGACCAGCGCACAGATACGCAGTATTTT.